This is a list of T cell receptor beta chains from one sample in a study of regulatory T cells in long-lasting Graves disease. TCRdb reanalysed the multiplex PCR reads using MiXCR and keeps one entry per CDR3 protein. The table shows roughly 470,000 distinct CDR3 sequences, with about 20% occurring only once. Sequenced material: peripheral blood mononuclear cells (PBMCs), taken when the disease was refractory, from a patient treated with antithyroid drugs. These receptors came from a female donor with Graves disease. The conserved cysteine and the conserved F or W are not part of the CDR3 here. A D gene is named only where the DNA matches it firmly.

TRBV3-1	TRBD2	TRBJ2-7	ASSQEGLAEIYEQY
TRBV19	-	TRBJ2-7	ASSIAGDEEQY
TRBV29-1	-	TRBJ1-2	SVDHGRYGYT
TRBV28	-	TRBJ1-5	ASSLAGAGNQPQH
TRBV6-2/TRBV6-3	-	TRBJ2-7	ASSFGRQEQY
TRBV10-3	TRBD1	TRBJ2-2	AIKLGQTNTGELF
TRBV7-2	TRBD1	TRBJ1-2	ASSRQGENHGYT
TRBV9	TRBD2	TRBJ2-7	ASSPVAGGPYEQY
TRBV28	TRBD1	TRBJ2-7	ASSLLIFGQTPGQGIYEQY
TRBV27	TRBD1	TRBJ2-5	ASSLSGTVPRQETQY
TRBV29-1	-	TRBJ1-1	SGAGGTTLNTEAF
TRBV12-3/TRBV12-4	-	TRBJ2-7	ASSPGPANEQY
TRBV7-3	-	TRBJ2-2	ASSLRAGITGELF
TRBV6-1	-	TRBJ1-2	ASSVSPDSRYT
TRBV6-4	-	TRBJ2-5	ASSYQGTFQGTQY
TRBV6-1	-	TRBJ1-6	ASTPSGNYNPPLH
TRBV9	TRBD1	TRBJ2-7	ASSRQGDHYEQY
TRBV20-1	-	TRBJ1-6	ATTGINSPLH
TRBV20-1	TRBD1	TRBJ2-7	SALLLGQGPYEQY
TRBV25-1	-	TRBJ1-2	ASSDGPYGYT
TRBV15	TRBD1	TRBJ2-4	ATSLTGVNIQY
TRBV28	TRBD1	TRBJ2-3	ASSRTGILTDTQY
TRBV19	TRBD1	TRBJ1-1	ASRGANTEAF
TRBV6-1	-	TRBJ1-2	ASTHNVGGWVGYGYT
TRBV27	-	TRBJ2-7	ASSSLQGLQYEQY
TRBV6-4	-	TRBJ1-1	ASSGDLNTEAS
TRBV4-1	-	TRBJ1-3	ASSQLQGHSGNTIY
TRBV29-1	-	TRBJ2-7	SVPATYEQY
TRBV11-2	TRBD2	TRBJ2-1	ASSFGASGSNEQF
TRBV27	-	TRBJ2-7	ASRDMGSYEQY
TRBV4-1	TRBD2	TRBJ2-4	ASSQMLAGGYLAKNIQY
TRBV27	TRBD1	TRBJ2-7	TSSPRTGGYEQY
TRBV7-9	-	TRBJ1-1	ASSLTVAGNTEAF
TRBV7-9	-	TRBJ2-7	ASSLGFGEQY
TRBV28	-	TRBJ1-5	ASSLLGANSNQPQH
TRBV27	-	TRBJ1-1	ASSYLPTGTNTEAF
TRBV19	-	TRBJ2-7	ASSIDSGAEQY
TRBV20-1	-	TRBJ2-6	SARLRLGKTEYSGANVLT
TRBV25-1	-	TRBJ2-7	ASSASGSWGQY
TRBV4-1	-	TRBJ2-7	ASSRSQGSYEQY
TRBV28	-	TRBJ1-5	ASSPIRVLDNQPQH
TRBV12-3/TRBV12-4	TRBD1	TRBJ2-5	ASSRPGQGETQY